The clone carrying this T cell receptor beta chain has a count of ten or more. The antigen is not known. These data belong to a study of HIV-infected children after antiretroviral therapy interruption. Study context: All children had CD4+ count above 500 and viral load below 50 copies/ml. Continuous-treatment children had median age about 8 years, interruption roughly 9.5 years. Broader study findings: Naive CD4+ Gini coefficient rose by interruption end, suggesting clonal expansion.

The TCR library was built from RNA with a 3' RACE protocol and unique molecular identifiers. TCRdb re-called the 3' RACE reads with MiXCR, one entry per CDR3 protein. The sample gives tens of thousands of distinct CDR3 sequences, 4.3% of which show up once; roughly 0.7% is in the top ten. The CDR3 runs to 13 residues. Trimming shortened V by 7 bases and J by 6 bases, and 15 bases separated the two germline ends. The V gene's germline CDR1 is MDHEN and CDR2 SYDVKM. Noted treatment: PENTA 11 planned treatment interruption arm or continuous ART arm. This sequence originates from a pool of human donors with HIV. This material consisted of CD45RA+ CD4+ T cells from PBMCs, pooled from several time points, taken from a donor given antiretroviral therapy, either interrupted or continuous. The subset is: naive CD4+ CD45RA+ CD45RO- T cells. The chain recombines TRBV28 with TRBJ1-1, with D possibly being TRBD1 (5 bases). CDR3 loop: CASTLGGMAEAFF. In nucleotides, the CDR3 is TGTGCCAGCACCCTTGGGGGGATGGCTGAAGCTTTCTTT.